Presented here are 7 T cell receptor beta chains from one specimen sequenced in a study of neoadjuvant anti-PD-1 for oral cavity cancer. The time point denotes: after neoadjuvant nivolumab, at surgical resection. Using immunoSEQ multiplex PCR, the repertoire was profiled, and TCRdb retains in-frame clones only, with some absent. The profile shows about 23,000 clones, 35% to 50% of them singletons. This material consisted of tumor tissue, taken after nivolumab (anti-PD-1) treatment. The receptors were gathered from a person between 35 and 79 years old with oral cavity squamous cell carcinoma.

Only one count was recorded for this clone. In DNA, the CDR3 is TGTGCCAGCTCCGTGGCGACAGGCCTCCAAGAGACCCAGTACTTC. Its translation is CASSVATGLQETQYF. This rearrangement joins TRBV2 to TRBJ2-5; D is perhaps TRBD1 (6 bases). Germline CDR1 reads SNHLY; CDR2 reads FYNNEI. V lost 8 bases to trimming and J lost 1 base, with 17 bases between them. This CDR3 is 15 amino acids long.

This clone appeared once. The V gene is TRBV5-6, the J gene TRBJ2-3, with 10 bases identical to TRBD2. The CDR3 length is 17 residues. The germline CDR1 and CDR2 sequences are SGHDT and YYEEEE. With V trimmed by 4 bases and J by 3 bases, 11 bases remained unmatched. The CDR3 region is CASSNPSSGGMTDTQYF. The DNA for the CDR3 is TGTGCCAGCAGCAATCCTTCTAGCGGGGGCATGACAGATACGCAGTATTTT.

The table lists this clone with many counts. This sequence joins TRBV5-1 and TRBJ1-2; 7 bases map to TRBD1. This CDR3 has 15 amino acids. CDR1 and CDR2 from the germline V gene are SGHRS and YFSETQ. The trim removed 1 base at V and 2 bases at J, leaving 5 bases unmatched. In DNA, the CDR3 is TGCGCCAGCAGCTTGTTATCGGGACAGAACTATGGCTACACCTTC. This gives the protein CASSLLSGQNYGYTF.

V is TRBV5-1 and J is TRBJ2-1; D is ambiguous. The CDR3 length is 15 residues. Per germline, CDR1 SGHRS and CDR2 YFSETQ. Trimming shortened V by 4 bases and J by 0 bases, and 11 bases separated the two germline ends. The DNA for the CDR3 is TGCGCCAGCAGCCCGCAACTCGACTCCTACAATGAGCAGTTCTTC. Protein sequence: CASSPQLDSYNEQFF.

This chain uses TRBV10-3 with TRBJ1-6, with a possible D match to TRBD1 (5 bases). V lost 6 bases and J lost 10, with 10 bases in between. This CDR3 is built from 12 residues. The germline gives CDR1 ENHRY, CDR2 SYGVKD. The CDR3 region is CAIRGGTSPLHF. The CDR3 DNA reads as TGTGCCATCAGGGGGGGTACCTCACCCCTCCACTTT.

The V gene is TRBV6-5, the J gene TRBJ1-1; no clear D gene. Trimming took off 2 bases at V and 4 bases at J, with 11 bases between the two ends. The CDR3 consists of 14 residues. Per germline, CDR1 MNHEY and CDR2 SVGAGI. The CDR3 DNA sequence: TGTGCCAGCAGTTACCTCGTCTCCGGCACTGAAGCTTTCTTT. This encodes CASSYLVSGTEAFF.

The genes are TRBV19 and TRBJ2-7, with 9 bases matching TRBD1. V lost 3 bases, J lost 2 bases, and 8 bases stayed unmatched. The CDR3 contains 16 residues. Germline-derived CDR1 and CDR2 are LNHDA and SQIVND (reference sequence). The CDR3 bases are TGTGCCAGTAGTATTTCGCCGGACAGGGGAACCTACGAGCAGTACTTC. This codes for CASSISPDRGTYEQYF.